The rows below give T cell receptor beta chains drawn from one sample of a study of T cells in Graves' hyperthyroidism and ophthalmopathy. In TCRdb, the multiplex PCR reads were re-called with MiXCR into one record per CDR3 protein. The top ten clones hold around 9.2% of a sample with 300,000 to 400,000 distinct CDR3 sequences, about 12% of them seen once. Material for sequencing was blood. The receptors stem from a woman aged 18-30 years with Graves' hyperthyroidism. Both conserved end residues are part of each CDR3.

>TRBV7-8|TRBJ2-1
CASSSRGPAARGDNEQFF
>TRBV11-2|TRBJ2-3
CASRPPSGGDTQYF
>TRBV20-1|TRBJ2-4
CSARDLGIAKNIQYF
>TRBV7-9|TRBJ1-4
CASTGSREKLFF
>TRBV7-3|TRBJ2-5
CASSRGGRGETQYF
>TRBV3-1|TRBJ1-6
CASSQTSWGRGSSYNSPLHF
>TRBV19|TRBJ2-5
CASSIAQPQETQYF
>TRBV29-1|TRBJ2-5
CSVATGHQETQYF
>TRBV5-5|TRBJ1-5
CASSRTGGPSYSNQPQHF
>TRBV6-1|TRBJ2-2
CASSESLGANTGELFF
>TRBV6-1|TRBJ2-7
CASSSSGTFYEQYF
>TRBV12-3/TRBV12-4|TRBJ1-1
CASSSAQGVTEAFF
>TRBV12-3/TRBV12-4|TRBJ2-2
CASSESPKTGVAGELFF
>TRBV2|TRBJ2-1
CASSEQGEGEQFF